The clone carrying this T cell receptor (beta chain) was recorded only once. The data were obtained in a study of blood T cell repertoires in COVID-19. The germline V gene encodes CDR1 MGHRA and CDR2 YSYEKL. V dropped 0 bases and J dropped 7; count of bases not matched to a gene: 13. CDR3 size: 18 residues. TCRdb's copy holds only in-frame clones and misses some; the assay was immunoSEQ multiplex PCR. The sample has 130,000 or so clones, 70% to 90% seen once; the top ten hold 10%. Sample: peripheral blood. The sequence was obtained from a man in his forties or fifties with acute or convalescent COVID-19. The chain carries TRBV4-1 and TRBJ2-1; 9 bases fit TRBD2. The CDR3, as DNA: TGCGCCAGCAGCCAAGAGGTGGGGCTAGGACTAGCGTGGAATGAGCAGTTCTTC. It is translated as CASSQEVGLGLAWNEQFF.